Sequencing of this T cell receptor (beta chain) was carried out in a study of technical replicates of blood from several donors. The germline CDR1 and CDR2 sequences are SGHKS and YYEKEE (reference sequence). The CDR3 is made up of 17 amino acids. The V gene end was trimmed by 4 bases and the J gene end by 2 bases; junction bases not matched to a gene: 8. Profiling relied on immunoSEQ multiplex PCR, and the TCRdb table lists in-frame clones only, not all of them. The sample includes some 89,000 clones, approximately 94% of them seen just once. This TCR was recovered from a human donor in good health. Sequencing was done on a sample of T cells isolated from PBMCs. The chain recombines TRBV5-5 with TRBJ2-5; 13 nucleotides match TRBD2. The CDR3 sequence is CASSPLAGGPSQETQYF. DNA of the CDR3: TGTGCCAGCAGCCCACTAGCGGGAGGGCCCTCACAAGAGACCCAGTACTTC.